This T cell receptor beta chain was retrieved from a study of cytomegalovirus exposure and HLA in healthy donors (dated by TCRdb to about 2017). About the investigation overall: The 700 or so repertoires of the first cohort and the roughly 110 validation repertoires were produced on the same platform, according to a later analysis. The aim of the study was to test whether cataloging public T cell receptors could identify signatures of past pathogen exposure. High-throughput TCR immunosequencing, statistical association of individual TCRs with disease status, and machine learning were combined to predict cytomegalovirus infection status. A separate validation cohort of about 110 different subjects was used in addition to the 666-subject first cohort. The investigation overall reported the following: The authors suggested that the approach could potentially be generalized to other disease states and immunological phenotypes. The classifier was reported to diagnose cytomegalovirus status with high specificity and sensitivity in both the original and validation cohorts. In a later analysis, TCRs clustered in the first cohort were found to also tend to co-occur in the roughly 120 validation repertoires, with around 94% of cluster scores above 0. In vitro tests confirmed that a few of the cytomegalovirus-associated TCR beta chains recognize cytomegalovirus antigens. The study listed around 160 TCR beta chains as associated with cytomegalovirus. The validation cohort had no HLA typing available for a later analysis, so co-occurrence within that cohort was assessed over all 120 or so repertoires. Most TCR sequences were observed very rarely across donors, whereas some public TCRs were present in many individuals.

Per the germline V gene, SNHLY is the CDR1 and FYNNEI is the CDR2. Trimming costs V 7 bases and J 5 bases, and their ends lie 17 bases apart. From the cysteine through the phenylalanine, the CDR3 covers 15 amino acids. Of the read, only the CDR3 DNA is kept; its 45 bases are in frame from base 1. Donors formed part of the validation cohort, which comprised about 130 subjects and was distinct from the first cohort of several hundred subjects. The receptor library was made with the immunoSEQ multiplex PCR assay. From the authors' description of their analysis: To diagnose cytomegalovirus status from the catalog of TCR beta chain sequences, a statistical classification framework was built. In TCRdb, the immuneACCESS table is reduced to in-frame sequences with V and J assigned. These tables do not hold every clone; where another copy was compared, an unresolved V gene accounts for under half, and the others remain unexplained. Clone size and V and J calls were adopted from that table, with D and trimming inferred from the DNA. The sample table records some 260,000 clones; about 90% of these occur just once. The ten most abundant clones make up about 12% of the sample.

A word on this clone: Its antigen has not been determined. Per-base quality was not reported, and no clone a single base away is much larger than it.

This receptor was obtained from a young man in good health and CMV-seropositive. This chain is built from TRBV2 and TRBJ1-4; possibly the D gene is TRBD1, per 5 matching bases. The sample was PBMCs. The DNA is TGTGCCAGCAAGTTTAATCTGCAGGGAAATGAAAAACTGTTTTTT. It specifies CASKFNLQGNEKLFF.